This TCR beta chain derives from a study of blood T cells in healthy people across ages. V was pared by 6 bases and J by 6 bases, with 15 bases between. Germline CDR1 is WSHSY and CDR2 is SAAADI. The CDR3 length is 14 residues. Combining a sample-barcoded 5' primer with a J-beta primer mix, a second PCR ran for roughly 6 to 11 cycles. TCRdb reprocessed the 5' RACE reads via MiXCR and lists one record per CDR3 protein. The sample consists of about 1,500,000 distinct CDR3 sequences, under 30% of them appearing once. Study-wide points: The study regarded diversity estimates from one million T cells as underestimates. Long-lived and aged donors differed, with more naive CD4+ cells and higher diversity in the long-lived.

Turning to this clonotype: The antigen remains undetermined. This CDR3 is missing its conserved last phenylalanine or tryptophan, likely due to a read error.

The specimen was blood. The chain joins TRBV10-2 to TRBJ2-1; no reliable D call. This clonotype originated in a woman aged 30 to 39 in good health. CDR3 coding DNA: TGCGCCAGCAGATTGCCGGGCGCAGGCAATGAGCAGTTCTGC. It specifies CASRLPGAGNEQFC.